Listed here is a single T cell receptor (beta chain). Its specificity is unknown. The CDR3 has 14 amino acids. CDR1 and CDR2 (germline): LGHNA, YNFKEQ. The sample belongs to a study of cytomegalovirus exposure and HLA in healthy donors. The study's findings and limits: Based on reports, TCR beta sequences accurately predicted HLA-A and HLA-B alleles for most subjects. CMV serostatus was the only immune exposure information that was available.

Primers for the PCR totalled 60 Vbeta and 13 Jbeta. Using immunoSEQ multiplex PCR, the repertoire was profiled, and TCRdb retains in-frame clones only, with some absent. Among approximately 150,000 clones listed, around 90% were seen once. Though probably carrying unrecorded immune exposures, donors were nominally healthy at sampling. The clonotype was recovered from a woman in her forties in good health and CMV-seronegative. Sequences were obtained from PBMCs. V and J are TRBV4-2 and TRBJ2-5; D gene unclear. TRBJ2-7 matches the DNA end more closely, so the J call is doubtful. CDR3 bases: TGTGCCAGCAGCCAGTCGGCAGGCCCCTACGAGCAGTACTTC. Amino acids: CASSQSAGPYEQYF.